The clone carrying this TCR beta chain was found once. The data are from a study of blood T cell repertoires in COVID-19. Study information: T cells, B-cell-depleted T cells, or PBMCs provided the cDNA or gDNA that served as material.

Germline CDR1 KGHSH, CDR2 LQKENI. The CDR3 has 15 residues. V shed 7 bases and J shed 2 bases, with 14 bases lying between them. Authors' processing steps: Amplification of reference gene primers provided the estimated nucleated cell counts. Method: immunoSEQ multiplex PCR; TCRdb's copy keeps in-frame clones and lacks some. The V and J calls and the clone size are those of that table, but D and trimming were determined from the DNA. In the table there are more than 100,000 clones, approximately 83% of which are singletons. The receptor was derived from a woman aged 50 to 65 with acute or convalescent COVID-19. Sequencing was performed on peripheral blood. The chain links TRBV18 to TRBJ2-2; possible D gene TRBD2, 6 bases. In DNA, the CDR3 is TGTGCCAGCTTTCCGGGACTGATAAACACCGGGGAGCTGTTTTTT. It codes for CASFPGLINTGELFF.